Below are 16 T cell receptor beta chains sequenced from a single sample in a study of T cells in women clearing cervical HPV infection. TCRdb's copy holds only in-frame clones and misses some; the assay was immunoSEQ multiplex PCR. Its table lists about 19,000 clones. The sequenced sample consisted of blood buffy coat. These TCRs come from a woman aged 18 to 75 with a cervical HPV16 infection that either progressed to CIN3+ or cleared (not recorded which).

A note on this clone: The read is 3 residues too short to cover the CDR3 end, so that end is filled in from the germline J gene. The V call is TRBV20-1, the J call TRBJ2-4, with 9 positions matching TRBD2. The CDR3 is 14 residues long. The V gene's germline CDR1 is DFQATT and CDR2 SNEGSKA (reference sequence). The CDR3 loop reads CSAVAGGYQETQYF. The CDR3 DNA, read in part, is TGCAGTGCGGTTGCGGGGGGGTACCAAGAGACT.

CDR3 residues: CSVRGTSGAQETQYF. The sequenced part of the CDR3 DNA is TGCAGTGTCAGAGGCACTAGCGGGGCGCAGGAGACG. The rearrangement joins TRBV20-1 to TRBJ2-3; 10 nucleotides match TRBD2. Sequencing ends 3 residues short of the CDR3 end; the germline J gene provides the rest. The CDR3 has 15 residues. The germline V gene has CDR1 DFQATT and CDR2 SNEGSKA (reference sequence).

Comment on this clone: The missing CDR3 end, 3 residues past where the read stops, is filled in from the germline J gene. The rearrangement joins TRBV7-6 to TRBJ2-2; 9 nucleotides align to TRBD1. CDR1 SGHVS and CDR2 FNYEAQ come from the germline V gene. The CDR3 length is 16 residues. Partial CDR3 DNA: TGTGCCAGCAGCTCCCGGACAGGGGATCGTAATGAAAAG. Translating it yields CASSSRTGDRNEK. The entire CDR3 protein is CASSSRTGDRNEKLFF.

To note about this clone: From the germline J gene comes the end of the CDR3, since the read stops 3 residues before it. V is TRBV7-3 and J is TRBJ1-1, with a tentative D call TRBD1 (6 bases). The CDR3 runs 13 residues. The germline V and J ends were trimmed by 4 bases and 1 base, with 7 bases remaining between them. Per germline, CDR1 SGHTA and CDR2 FQGTGA. The CDR3 reads CASSSDRNTEAFF. The CDR3 DNA, read in part, is TGTGCCAGCAGCTCGGACAGGAACACTGAA.

Comments on this clone: The read terminates 3 residues before the CDR3 end, so the remaining end is supplied by the germline J gene. The V call is TRBV18, the J call TRBJ1-2; TRBD1 matches 9 bases. CDR1 and CDR2 (germline): KGHSH, LQKENI. This CDR3 region has 13 residues. CDR3 amino acids: CASSPRDRADYTF. CDR3 DNA, as far as it was read: TGTGCCAGCTCACCCCGGGACAGGGCCGAC.

Comments on this clone: The read finishes 3 residues shy of the CDR3 end, and the germline J gene is used to complete it. The chain links TRBV13 to TRBJ2-5; 7 bases line up with TRBD2. V was pared by 2 bases and J by 1 base, with 19 bases of the junction left unmatched. In germline, CDR1 is PRHDT, CDR2 FYEKMQ (reference sequence). This CDR3 region has 20 residues. CDR3 DNA (partial): TGTGCCAGCAGCTTATCGGCCCCCTTATCCCGGGCTAGCGGCCAAGAGACC. Translated: CASSLSAPLSRASGQET. The complete CDR3 reads CASSLSAPLSRASGQETQYF. Filled out from reference TRBV13 and TRBJ2-5, the complete variable domain reads AAGVIQSPRHLIKEKRETATLKCYPIPRHDTVYWYQQGPGQDPQFLISFYEKMQSDKGSIPDRFSAQQFSDYHSELNMSSLELGDSALYFCASSLSAPLSRASGQETQYFGPGTRLLVL.

With regard to this clone: The read ends 3 residues early relative to the CDR3; the germline J gene fills the gap. This rearrangement joins TRBV14 to TRBJ2-2; 8 bases map to TRBD1. The CDR3 spans 15 residues. Germline values: CDR1 SGHDN, CDR2 FVKESK. CDR3 protein: CASRLGQAGRSPLFF. CDR3 bases read: TGTGCCAGCAGACTGGGACAGGCGGGGAGATCACCG.

As regards this clone: The CDR3 end lies 3 residues beyond the end of the read and is filled in from the germline J gene. The chain couples TRBV18 to TRBJ2-3; D is uncertain. This CDR3 spans 16 amino acids. Germline V gives CDR1 KGHSH, CDR2 LQKENI. CDR3 in amino acids: CASSPESHANLMPQYF. The covered CDR3 bases are TGTGCCAGCTCACCAGAGTCACATGCCAATCTTATGCCG. The full variable domain, rest sourced from reference TRBV18 and TRBJ2-3, is NAGVMQNPRHLVRRRGQEARLRCSPMKGHSHVYWYRQLPEEGLKFMVYLQKENIIDESGMPKERFSAEFPKEGPSILRIQQVVRGDSAAYFCASSPESHANLMPQYFGPGTRLTVL.

As to this clone: The read stops 3 residues short of the end of the CDR3; the missing end is completed from the germline J gene. The chain carries TRBV20-1 and TRBJ2-2; a weak D match, TRBD1 (5 bases). The germline CDR1 and CDR2 sequences are DFQATT and SNEGSKA (reference sequence). The CDR3 is 14 amino acids. This CDR3 reads CSVPPGPFNEKLFF. The covered CDR3 bases are TGCAGTGTCCCACCAGGGCCCTTTAATGAAAAG.

Note on this clone: Read data end 3 residues before the CDR3 end; the end is taken from the germline J gene. The chain joins TRBV19 to TRBJ2-4; no reliable D call. This CDR3 comprises 11 residues. In germline, CDR1 is LNHDA, CDR2 SQIVND (reference sequence). The CDR3 DNA, read in part, is TGTGCCAGTAGTATAAACTATGGT. This sequence encodes CASSINYG. The whole CDR3 sequence reads CASSINYGQYF.

Comments on this clone: The missing CDR3 end, 3 residues past where the read stops, is filled in from the germline J gene. The chain links TRBV20-1 to TRBJ1-5, with D tentatively TRBD1 (5 bases). CDR3 size: 14 residues. From germline, CDR1 is DFQATT and CDR2 SNEGSKA (reference sequence). The V and J ends lost 3 bases and 4 bases respectively, with 13 bases between them. Incomplete CDR3 DNA: TGCAGTGCTAGGAACGGGGGGATTAATCAGCCC. The encoded protein is CSARNGGINQP. The whole CDR3 reads CSARNGGINQPQHF.

In regard to this clone: The read finishes 3 residues shy of the CDR3 end, and the germline J gene is used to complete it. V gene TRBV7-9 combines with J gene TRBJ2-3; perhaps TRBD2 as D (7 bases). Germline V gene data show CDR1 as SEHNR and CDR2 as FQNEAQ (reference sequence). The CDR3 extends over 14 amino acids. The chain's CDR3 is CASTQAGAGQPQYF. CDR3 bases read: TGTGCCAGCACCCAGGCGGGGGCGGGCCAGCCG.

About this clone: The sequence runs out 3 residues before the end of the CDR3; the remainder is reconstructed from the germline J gene. The rearrangement links TRBV30 to TRBJ1-1; D might be TRBD1 (6 bases). Deletions cut 2 bases from V and 1 base from J, with 11 bases between. This CDR3 comprises 14 residues. From germline, CDR1 is GTSNPN and CDR2 SVGIG (reference sequence). The DNA read from the CDR3 is TGTGCCTGGAGTCAAAGGGGGAAGAACACTGAA. Its protein product is CAWSQRGKNTE. The entire CDR3 protein is CAWSQRGKNTEAFF.

The DNA read from the CDR3 is TGTGCCAGCAGCGTAGTCCCAACTGCTAATTCACCC. Translating it yields CASSVVPTANSP. The entire CDR3 protein is CASSVVPTANSPLHF. The chain combines TRBV9 with TRBJ1-6; D is ambiguous. The read falls 3 residues short of the CDR3 end, and the missing part is taken from the germline J gene. The germline gives CDR1 SGDLS, CDR2 YYNGEE. The CDR3 totals 15 residues. Deletions cut 0 bases from V and 6 bases from J, with 10 bases between.

A note on this clone: The sequence runs out 3 residues before the end of the CDR3; the remainder is reconstructed from the germline J gene. The chain joins TRBV5-1 to TRBJ2-3, with TRBD2 matching over 9 bases. The length of the CDR3 is 15 residues. The ends lost 1 base at V and 3 bases at J; junction bases unmatched: 3. CDR1 SGHRS and CDR2 YFSETQ come from the germline V gene. The CDR3 spells CASSLRGGATDTQYF. Partial CDR3 DNA: TGCGCCAGCAGCTTGCGCGGGGGGGCTACAGATACG.

CDR3 bases read: TGCGCCAGCAGCTTGAGTTCGCAGGGTGGACGATATAATTCACCC. As protein: CASSLSSQGGRYNSP. From start to end, the CDR3 is CASSLSSQGGRYNSPLHF. V and J are TRBV5-1 and TRBJ1-6; D is perhaps TRBD1 (5 bases). The CDR3 end lies 3 residues beyond the end of the read and is filled in from the germline J gene. This CDR3 is 18 amino acids long. Germline lookup yields CDR1 SGHRS and CDR2 YFSETQ. V dropped 1 base and J dropped 4 bases, with 18 bases sitting between them.